Described below is a single TCR beta chain sequence and its context. What it recognizes is unknown. These data are taken from a study of graft-versus-host responses after intestinal transplantation. Whole-study context: Transplant types were multivisceral, liver-intestinal, or isolated intestinal. Each patient got anti-thymocyte globulin induction, then tacrolimus and steroids for about 3 years.

V lost 4 bases and J 10 bases, leaving 21 bases between the germline ends. This CDR3 is built from 15 residues. In germline, CDR1 is MNHEY, CDR2 SMNVEV (reference sequence). The assay was immunoSEQ multiplex PCR, and TCRdb's table has in-frame clones only and misses some. The profile shows some 39,000 clones, around nine tenths of them singletons. Notes on the study in general: Analysis identified GvH clones in recipient marrow, with some appearing first in ileum or blood. Allografts carried high graft-versus-host to host-versus-graft clonal ratios in patients having graft-donor T cell macrochimerism.

This receptor was identified in a human patient who received an intestinal transplant, so some T cells may come from the graft donor. The starting material was PBMCs, obtained almost 270 days after transplant. The rearrangement links TRBV27 to TRBJ2-3; weak D call: TRBD2 (7 bases). This CDR3 is CASSSAGATNLAQYF. In nucleotides, the CDR3 is TGTGCCAGCAGTTCCGCGGGGGCGACTAACTTGGCGCAGTATTTT.